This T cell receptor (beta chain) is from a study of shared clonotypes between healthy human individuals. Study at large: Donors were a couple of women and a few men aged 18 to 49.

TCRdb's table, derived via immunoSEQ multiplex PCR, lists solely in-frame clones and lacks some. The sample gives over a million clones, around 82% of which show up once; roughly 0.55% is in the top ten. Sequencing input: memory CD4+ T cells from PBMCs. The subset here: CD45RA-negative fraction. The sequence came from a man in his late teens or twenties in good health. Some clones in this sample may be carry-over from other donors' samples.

The CDR3 sequence: CASSDRTGDYNEQFF. CDR3 bases: TGCGCCAGCAGTGACAGGACAGGGGACTACAATGAGCAGTTCTTC. The V call is TRBV10-1, the J call TRBJ2-1, with TRBD1 matching over 9 bases. The V gene end was trimmed by 3 bases and the J gene end by 3 bases; junction bases not matched to a gene: 3. The CDR3 loop spans 15 amino acids. Germline loops: CDR1 WNHNN, CDR2 SYGVQD (reference sequence).